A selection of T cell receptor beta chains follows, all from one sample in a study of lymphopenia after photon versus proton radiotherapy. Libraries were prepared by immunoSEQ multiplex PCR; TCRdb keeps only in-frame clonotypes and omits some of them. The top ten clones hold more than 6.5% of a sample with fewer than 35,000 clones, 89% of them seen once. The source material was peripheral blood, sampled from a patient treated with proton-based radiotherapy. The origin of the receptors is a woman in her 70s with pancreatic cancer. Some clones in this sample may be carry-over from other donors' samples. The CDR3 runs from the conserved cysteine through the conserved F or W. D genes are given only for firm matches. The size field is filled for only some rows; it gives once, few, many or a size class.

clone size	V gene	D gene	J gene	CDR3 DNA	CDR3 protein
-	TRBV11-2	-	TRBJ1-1	TGTGCCAGCAGCTTAAGCGAGGGAGCTTTCTTT	CASSLSEGAFF
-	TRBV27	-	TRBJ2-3	TGTGCCAGCAGTTTAGTGTACAGCACAGATACGCAGTATTTT	CASSLVYSTDTQYF
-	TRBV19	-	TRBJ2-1	TGTGCCAGTAGTATAGCATGGGGGAGGAACAATGAGCAGTTCTTC	CASSIAWGRNNEQFF
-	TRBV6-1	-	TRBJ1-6	TGTGCCAGCAGTGAAGGGTGGATAGGTTCACCCCTCCACTTT	CASSEGWIGSPLHF
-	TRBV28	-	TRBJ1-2	TGTGCCAGTGTAGCCAGGGGATATGGCTACACCTTC	CASVARGYGYTF
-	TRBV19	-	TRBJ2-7	TGTGCCAGTAGTCCCCTCCCGTCTCTTTCGTGGTACGAGCAGTACTTC	CASSPLPSLSWYEQYF
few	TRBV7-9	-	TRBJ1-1	TGTGCCAGCATCGTCGACAGCCCAATTGAAGCTTTCTTT	CASIVDSPIEAFF
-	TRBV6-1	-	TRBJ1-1	TGTGCCAGCAGGACTGTTATGAACACTGAAGCTTTCTTT	CASRTVMNTEAFF
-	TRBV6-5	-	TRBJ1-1	TGTGCCAGCAGTTACTTGGGGGAAGCTTTCTTT	CASSYLGEAFF
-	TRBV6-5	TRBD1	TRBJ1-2	TGTGCCAGCAGTTACGATTGGACAGGTGGTGACTATGGCTACACCTTC	CASSYDWTGGDYGYTF
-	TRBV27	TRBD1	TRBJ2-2	TGTGCCAGCAGTCCGGGACAGGGTCGGCCCGGGGAGCTGTTTTTT	CASSPGQGRPGELFF
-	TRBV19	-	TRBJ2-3	TGTGCCAGTAGTTCAACGGGAGAGAGCACAGATACGCAGTATTTT	CASSSTGESTDTQYF
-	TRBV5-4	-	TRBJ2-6	TGTGCCAGCAGCTTGGCAGGGGCATTTGGGGCCAACGTCCTGACTTTC	CASSLAGAFGANVLTF
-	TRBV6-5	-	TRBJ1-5	TGTGCCAGTGGGGGGGGCGGTTTTCAGCCCCAGCATTTT	CASGGGGFQPQHF
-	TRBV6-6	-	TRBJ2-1	TGTGCCAGCAGACCCCCTCGAGTCAATGAGCAGTTCTTC	CASRPPRVNEQFF
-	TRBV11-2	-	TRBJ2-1	TGTGCCAGCAGCGAAATTCGGGGAGTGGGGAATGAGCAGTTCTTC	CASSEIRGVGNEQFF
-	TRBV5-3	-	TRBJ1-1	TGTGCCAGCAACCCACGTAATAGGAACACTGAAGCTTTCTTT	CASNPRNRNTEAFF
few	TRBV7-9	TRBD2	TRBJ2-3	TGTGCCAGCAGCAACACTAGCGGGAGAGCTAACACAGATACGCAGTATTTT	CASSNTSGRANTDTQYF
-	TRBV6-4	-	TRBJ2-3	TGTGCCAGCAGACGGAGCCCGACGTCTCCAGATACGCAGTATTTT	CASRRSPTSPDTQYF
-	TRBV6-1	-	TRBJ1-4	TGTGCCAGCATGGTGTCGGGGTACGAAAAACTGTTTTTT	CASMVSGYEKLFF
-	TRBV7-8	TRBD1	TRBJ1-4	TGTGCCAGCAGTTCTCTACCCGGGACAGGGGTCGGAAAACTGTTTTTT	CASSSLPGTGVGKLFF
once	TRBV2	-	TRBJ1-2	TGTGCCAGCAACCGGGTTGGGAGAGAGTATGGCTACACCTTC	CASNRVGREYGYTF